This record concerns one T cell receptor (beta chain) sequence. The target of this receptor is not known. No base-level quality is on record; no much larger clone is a single base apart. TCRbeta CDR3 regions were amplified from genomic DNA by means of the immunoSEQ Assay, a bias-controlled multiplex PCR. As for the original processing: Nucleated cell counts per sample were estimated from amplification of reference gene primers within the assay. Sequence reads were collapsed and filtered to measure the absolute abundance of every unique TCRbeta CDR3 rearrangement. For each sample, productive Simpson clonality was calculated as the square root of Simpson's diversity index over productive rearrangements. As stored in TCRdb, this immuneACCESS dataset retains in-frame rearrangements with V and J assigned. A fraction of the clones does not appear; measured against another copy, unresolved V genes explain less than half of the discrepancy, and the remainder lacks a known reason. V and J calls and clone size are those listed in that table; D and trimming were worked out from the DNA. The sample table contains roughly 130,000 clones; only one count was recorded for around 79% of them. The ten largest clones add up to 5% of the sample.

In Seattle, one collaborating source enrolled patients while the infection was active and tracked those patients longitudinally over the course of disease. The collaborating institutions used their own protocols to collect whole blood in K2EDTA tubes. For TCRbeta analysis, collaborators shipped samples as frozen whole blood, isolated PBMCs, or DNA extracted from either of those sample types. This specimen belongs to a study of blood T cell repertoires in COVID-19 (dated by TCRdb to the early 2020s). Broadly, across the study: The collaborator samples originated in the United States, Italy and Spain and spanned the acute and convalescent phases of COVID-19. The prospective study material was composed of cDNA or gDNA derived from T cells, B-cell-depleted T cells, or PBMCs. The samples were drawn from the first 160 participants of the ongoing ImmuneRACE study and from 1,254 subjects provided by 6 global collaborators. The repertoires were made available in a free public database intended to serve as a resource for research on the immune response to SARS-CoV-2. Subjects who had been exposed to COVID-19, were actively infected with it, or had recovered from it provided the deeply sampled blood TCRbeta repertoires that made up the dataset. Where available, HLA class I and class II types were taken from metadata supplied by the sample provider and were not determined by assay-based typing. Nearly every sample came with metadata listing a de-identified subject ID, COVID-19 status, age in years and sex. Overall study outcomes, separate from this receptor: Clinical and demographic metadata were provided uncurated, with the amount varying by source and participant.

From cysteine to phenylalanine, the CDR3 is 18 amino acids long. The only DNA kept is the CDR3, 54 bases in frame from the first base. The junction shows trimming of 4 bases on V and 1 base on J, and the gene matches do not reach 12 bases of it. The germline V gene encodes CDR1 LNHNV and CDR2 YYDKDF (reference sequence). Recombination connected TRBV15 to TRBJ2-3; 9 central bases correspond to TRBD1. The TCR comes from a woman in her 70s with COVID-19, enrolled during active disease. Sample: peripheral blood. The sequenced DNA is TGTGCCACCAGCAACCCGGGACAGGGTTCATCTGGCACAGATACGCAGTATTTT. Its protein is CATSNPGQGSSGTDTQYF.